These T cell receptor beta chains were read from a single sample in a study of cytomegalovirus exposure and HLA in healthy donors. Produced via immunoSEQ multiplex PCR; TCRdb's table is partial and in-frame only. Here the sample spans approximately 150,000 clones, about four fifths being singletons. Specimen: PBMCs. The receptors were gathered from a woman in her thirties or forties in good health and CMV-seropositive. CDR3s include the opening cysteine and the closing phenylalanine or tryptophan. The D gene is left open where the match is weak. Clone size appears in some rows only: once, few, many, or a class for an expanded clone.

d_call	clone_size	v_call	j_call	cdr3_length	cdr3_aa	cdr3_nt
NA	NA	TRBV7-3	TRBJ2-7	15	CASSLLGGTTYEQYF	TGTGCCAGCAGCTTATTGGGCGGGACCACCTACGAGCAGTACTTC
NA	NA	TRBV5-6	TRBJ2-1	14	CASSFQDRRNEQFF	TGTGCCAGCAGCTTCCAGGATCGACGCAATGAGCAGTTCTTC
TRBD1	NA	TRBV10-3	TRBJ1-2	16	CAISASTGVQGYGYTF	TGTGCCATCAGTGCATCGACAGGGGTCCAGGGCTATGGCTACACCTTC
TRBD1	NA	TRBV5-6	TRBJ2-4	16	CASLSRDSLAKNIQYF	TGTGCCAGCCTCTCCAGGGACAGCCTAGCCAAAAACATTCAGTACTTC
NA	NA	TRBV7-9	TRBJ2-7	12	CASSPGSGEQYF	TGTGCCAGCAGCCCTGGTTCGGGCGAGCAGTACTTC
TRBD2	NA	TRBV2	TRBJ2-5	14	CASSSTSGRETQYF	TGTGCCAGCAGTTCGACTAGCGGGAGGGAGACCCAGTACTTC
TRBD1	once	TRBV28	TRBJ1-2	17	CASSFRGQGIPYYGYTF	TGTGCCAGCAGTTTTCGCGGACAGGGGATCCCTTACTATGGCTACACCTTC
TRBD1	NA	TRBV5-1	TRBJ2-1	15	CASSPGTGAHNEQFF	TGCGCCAGCAGCCCTGGGACAGGGGCCCACAATGAGCAGTTCTTC
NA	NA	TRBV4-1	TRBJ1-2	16	CASSQDRLTGRYGYTF	TGCGCCAGCAGCCAAGATAGGCTTACAGGGCGCTATGGCTACACCTTC
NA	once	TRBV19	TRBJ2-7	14	CASRLRGGPYEQYF	TGTGCCAGTAGATTAAGGGGGGGCCCCTACGAGCAGTACTTC
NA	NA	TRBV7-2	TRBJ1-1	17	CASSLVLVRFMNTEAFF	TGTGCCAGCAGCTTAGTTTTGGTCCGGTTCATGAACACTGAAGCTTTCTTT
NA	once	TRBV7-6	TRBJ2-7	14	CASSLARVGYEQYF	TGTGCCAGCAGCTTAGCCAGGGTCGGCTACGAGCAGTACTTC
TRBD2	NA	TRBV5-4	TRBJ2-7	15	CASSSSGSIAYEQYF	TGTGCCAGCAGCTCTAGCGGGAGTATCGCCTACGAGCAGTACTTC
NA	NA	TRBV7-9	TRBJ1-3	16	CASSLALRGSGNTIYF	TGTGCCAGCAGCTTAGCGCTGAGAGGTTCTGGAAACACCATATATTTT
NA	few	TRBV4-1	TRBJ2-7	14	CASSQATGLYEQYF	TGCGCCAGCAGCCAAGCGACCGGACTCTACGAGCAGTACTTC
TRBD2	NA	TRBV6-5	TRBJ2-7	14	CASRRNSGEYEQYF	TGTGCCAGCAGAAGGAATAGCGGGGAGTACGAGCAGTACTTC
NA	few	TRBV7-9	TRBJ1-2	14	CASSPSDLIRGYTF	TGTGCCAGCAGCCCCTCGGACTTAATCAGGGGCTACACCTTC
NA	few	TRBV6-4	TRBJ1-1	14	CASRRAPEGTEAFF	TGTGCCAGCAGACGGGCCCCCGAGGGCACTGAAGCTTTCTTT
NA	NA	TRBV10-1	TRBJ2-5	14	CASSGGRPSGTQYF	TGCGCCAGCTCAGGAGGCAGGCCGTCGGGGACCCAGTACTTC
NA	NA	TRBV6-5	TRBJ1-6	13	CASSYSENSPLHF	TGTGCCAGCAGTTACTCGGAGAATTCACCCCTCCACTTT
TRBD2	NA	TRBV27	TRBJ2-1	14	CASRVGGAWNEQFF	TGTGCCAGCAGGGTCGGGGGGGCCTGGAATGAGCAGTTCTTC
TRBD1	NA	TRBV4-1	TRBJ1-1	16	CASSQPNRGRNTEAFF	TGCGCCAGCAGCCAACCTAACAGGGGACGGAACACTGAAGCTTTCTTT
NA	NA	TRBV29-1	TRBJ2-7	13	CSVLKEGTYEQYF	TGCAGCGTTTTGAAGGAGGGAACCTACGAGCAGTACTTC
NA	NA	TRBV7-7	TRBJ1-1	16	CASSLRQKPMNTEAFF	TGTGCTAGCAGCTTACGACAGAAACCCATGAACACTGAAGCTTTCTTT
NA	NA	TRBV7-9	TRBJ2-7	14	CSSSLASRAYEQYF	TGTTCCAGCAGCTTAGCGTCCAGGGCCTACGAGCAGTACTTC
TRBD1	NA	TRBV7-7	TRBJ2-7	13	CASSFGQGDEQYF	TGTGCTAGCAGCTTCGGACAGGGGGACGAGCAGTACTTC
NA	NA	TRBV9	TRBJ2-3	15	CASSVSGRTTDTQYF	TGTGCCAGCAGCGTATCCGGGAGAACGACAGATACGCAGTATTTT
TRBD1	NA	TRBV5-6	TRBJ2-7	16	CASSLRGTGVSYEQYF	TGTGCCAGCAGCTTGAGGGGGACAGGCGTCTCCTACGAGCAGTACTTC
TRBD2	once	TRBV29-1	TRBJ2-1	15	CSVVWRESSYNEQFF	TGCAGCGTTGTTTGGCGGGAGAGCTCCTACAATGAGCAGTTCTTC